These T cell receptor beta chains were read from a single sample in a study of prognosis after radiotherapy for stage I lung cancer. One entry per CDR3 protein, called by TCRdb with MiXCR from the multiplex PCR reads. The sample shows 10,000 to 15,000 distinct CDR3 sequences, around two fifths of them seen only once. The sample was PBMCs, taken before or after stereotactic body radiation therapy (not recorded which). The source of these receptors is a donor over 45 with non-small cell lung cancer. Each CDR3 is given with its conserved first and last residue. D genes are given only for firm matches. The size of a clone is reported for some rows only, either as once, few or many, or as a class for expanded clones.

V gene,J gene,clone size,D gene,CDR3 protein,CDR3 DNA
TRBV7-9,TRBJ2-1,many,TRBD2,CASSPPWRLAVDNEQFF,TGTGCCAGCAGCCCTCCGTGGAGGCTAGCGGTTGACAATGAGCAGTTCTTC
TRBV4-2,TRBJ2-3,many,TRBD2,CASSPGAGDTDTQYF,TGTGCCAGCAGCCCCGGGGCGGGGGACACAGATACGCAGTATTTT
TRBV4-1,TRBJ2-7,once,TRBD1,CASSQDRSGQGLSYEQYF,TGCGCCAGCAGCCAAGATAGATCGGGACAGGGTCTATCCTACGAGCAGTACTTC
TRBV5-1,TRBJ1-1,once,-,CASSHTQDGTEAFF,TGCGCCAGCAGCCATACCCAAGACGGCACTGAAGCTTTCTTT
TRBV7-9,TRBJ2-1,many,-,CASSSSLAASYNEQFF,TGTGCCAGCAGCTCCTCTCTGGCGGCGTCCTACAATGAGCAGTTCTTC
TRBV20-1,TRBJ2-7,many,TRBD2,CSARGVTYEQYF,TGCAGTGCTCGGGGGGTAACCTACGAGCAGTACTTC
TRBV20-1,TRBJ2-7,-,TRBD2,CSAIDTGTSGVYEQYF,TGCAGTGCTATAGATACCGGGACTAGCGGAGTCTACGAGCAGTACTTC
TRBV2,TRBJ2-7,-,-,CASSPRSYEQYF,TGTGCCAGCAGCCCCAGGAGCTACGAGCAGTACTTC
TRBV14,TRBJ2-3,many,TRBD2,CASSQVPGLSSTDTQYF,TGTGCCAGCAGCCAAGTTCCGGGACTATCTAGCACAGATACGCAGTATTTT
TRBV5-5,TRBJ2-1,many,TRBD2,CATQGGGAPEQFF,TGTGCCACCCAGGGCGGGGGGGCCCCTGAGCAGTTCTTC
TRBV9,TRBJ1-5,many,-,CASSASLNQPQHF,TGTGCCAGCAGCGCATCTCTTAATCAGCCCCAGCATTTT